This record concerns one T cell receptor (beta chain) sequence. The CDR3 length is 16 residues. V was shortened by 3 bases and J by 0 bases, with 15 bases between the two germline ends. The germline V gene has CDR1 MGHRA and CDR2 YSYEKL. Original analysis: Estimation of nucleated cell counts relied on the amplification of reference gene primers. TCRdb keeps only in-frame clones here, not all; method: immunoSEQ multiplex PCR. Clone size and the V and J calls come from that table; the DNA yielded D and trimming. This sample has more than 130,000 clones, with 80% to 90% found just once. The data belong to a study of blood T cell repertoires in COVID-19. Study-wide context: T cells, B-cell-depleted T cells, or PBMCs provided the cDNA or gDNA that served as material.

The origin of this receptor is a woman in her thirties or forties with acute or convalescent COVID-19. V is TRBV4-1 and J is TRBJ2-7; weak D call: TRBD2 (6 bases). Input material: peripheral blood. The CDR3 spells CASSHQLRDSSYEQYF. CDR3 bases: TGCGCCAGCAGCCATCAACTCAGGGACTCCTCCTACGAGCAGTACTTC.